This is a list of T cell receptor beta chains from one sample in a study of identical twins. TCRdb recomputed calls from the 5' RACE reads with MiXCR, one row per CDR3 protein. The sample carries about 280,000 distinct CDR3 sequences, approximately 8% recorded once. A further study also used this sample, focusing on yellow fever vaccine responses in identical twins.

Sequencing used memory (CD45RO+) T cells sorted from blood. These receptors came from a woman between 18 and 29 years old in good health. Each CDR3 is given with its conserved first and last residue. D genes are given only for firm matches. Some rows mark clone size as missing; the rest say once, few, many or name a class of expanded clone.

d_call	clone_size	v_call	j_call	cdr3_aa	cdr3_nt
.	few	TRBV7-9	TRBJ2-3	CASSLGTMAPDTQYF	TGTGCCAGCAGCTTAGGGACGATGGCACCAGATACGCAGTATTTT
.	many	TRBV10-3	TRBJ2-1	CAISEGLVLEQFF	TGTGCCATCAGTGAGGGTTTAGTCTTAGAGCAGTTCTTC
.	.	TRBV29-1	TRBJ1-1	CSGARVGTEAFF	TGCAGCGGGGCCCGGGTGGGGACTGAAGCTTTCTTT
TRBD2	many	TRBV25-1	TRBJ2-4	CASSTSGAKNIQYF	TGTGCCAGCTCGACTAGCGGGGCCAAAAACATTCAGTACTTC
TRBD1	many	TRBV27	TRBJ1-6	CASSFAGGFSPLHF	TGTGCCAGCAGTTTTGCAGGGGGGTTTTCACCCCTCCACTTT
TRBD1	few	TRBV3-1	TRBJ2-1	CASSQGAGTGWNEQFF	TGTGCCAGCAGCCAAGGAGCCGGGACAGGGTGGAATGAGCAGTTCTTC
TRBD1	.	TRBV24-1	TRBJ1-2	CATSVPGTGPDGYTF	TGTGCCACCAGTGTCCCCGGGACAGGGCCCGATGGCTACACCTTC
.	few	TRBV20-1	TRBJ2-1	CSAPNVGGIGQSEQFF	TGCAGTGCCCCAAACGTAGGCGGGATAGGGCAGAGTGAGCAGTTCTTC
.	.	TRBV3-1	TRBJ1-2	CASSKTLTDNYGYTF	TGTGCCAGCTCCAAAACCTTGACAGATAACTATGGCTACACCTTC
.	many	TRBV6-1	TRBJ1-1	CASRRGENTEAFF	TGTGCCAGCAGAAGGGGGGAGAACACTGAAGCTTTCTTT
TRBD2	few	TRBV5-6	TRBJ2-1	CASSWGLAGGYNEQFF	TGTGCCAGCAGCTGGGGTTTAGCGGGAGGGTACAATGAGCAGTTCTTC
.	few	TRBV29-1	TRBJ1-1	CSVGRPAFF	TGCAGCGTTGGGCGGCCAGCTTTCTTT
TRBD2	few	TRBV6-1	TRBJ2-1	CASSEPGLASTEQFF	TGTGCCAGCAGTGAGCCGGGACTAGCTAGTACTGAGCAGTTCTTC
.	.	TRBV6-1	TRBJ2-7	CASSEWYEQYF	TGTGCCAGCAGTGAATGGTACGAGCAGTACTTC
TRBD1	many	TRBV12-3/TRBV12-4	TRBJ2-2	CASRRTGANTGELFF	TGTGCCAGCAGAAGGACAGGGGCGAACACCGGGGAGCTGTTTTTT
.	many	TRBV20-1	TRBJ2-2	CSALRGPNTGELFF	TGCAGTGCCCTCAGGGGTCCAAACACCGGGGAGCTGTTTTTT
.	few	TRBV6-5	TRBJ2-2	CASSYSGVGTGELFF	TGTGCCAGCAGTTACTCGGGGGTTGGCACCGGGGAGCTGTTTTTT
.	.	TRBV12-3/TRBV12-4	TRBJ2-3	CASSSFLGTSPVSTDTQYF	TGTGCCAGCAGTTCGTTTCTGGGGACGAGTCCTGTTAGCACAGATACGCAGTATTTT
.	.	TRBV9	TRBJ2-7	CASSVGWGTTTYEQYF	TGTGCCAGCAGCGTAGGATGGGGGACCACAACCTACGAGCAGTACTTC
.	many	TRBV4-2	TRBJ2-1	CASSQGEAKTNEQFF	TGTGCCAGCAGCCAAGGCGAGGCGAAAACCAATGAGCAGTTCTTC
TRBD2	many	TRBV29-1	TRBJ2-3	CSAIKWPSGGTDTQYF	TGCAGCGCCATAAAATGGCCTAGCGGAGGTACAGATACGCAGTATTTT
.	.	TRBV4-1	TRBJ2-1	CASSQASTTLSYNEQFF	TGCGCCAGCAGCCAAGCCTCTACAACCCTATCCTACAATGAGCAGTTCTTC
.	.	TRBV25-1	TRBJ2-5	CASNRGRETQYF	TGTGCCAGCAATCGGGGCAGAGAGACCCAGTACTTC
.	few	TRBV3-1	TRBJ1-4	CASRFAGRNEKLFF	TGTGCCAGCAGATTTGCGGGACGCAATGAAAAACTGTTTTTT
.	few	TRBV24-1	TRBJ2-7	CATGRDPHEQYF	TGTGCCACCGGGCGGGATCCCCACGAGCAGTACTTC
.	.	TRBV19	TRBJ2-7	CASSGTSASYEQYF	TGTGCCAGTAGTGGTACCAGCGCATCCTACGAGCAGTACTTC
.	.	TRBV20-1	TRBJ1-1	CSASGDTLNTEAFF	TGCAGTGCTAGCGGAGACACCTTGAACACTGAAGCTTTCTTT
TRBD2	few	TRBV7-2	TRBJ2-2	CASSLGISGNLFF	TGTGCCAGCAGCTTAGGGATTAGCGGGAATCTGTTTTTT
TRBD1	.	TRBV28	TRBJ2-7	CATKDRVYEQYF	TGTGCCACCAAGGACAGGGTCTACGAGCAGTACTTC
.	few	TRBV10-3	TRBJ2-7	CAILDLTGYEQYF	TGTGCCATCCTAGATCTTACAGGGTACGAGCAGTACTTC
TRBD1	.	TRBV7-6	TRBJ2-1	CASSSTTGGDYNEQFF	TGTGCCAGCAGCTCGACGACAGGGGGCGACTACAATGAGCAGTTCTTC
TRBD2	many	TRBV7-8	TRBJ2-3	CASSPRTSGGTDTQYF	TGTGCCAGCAGCCCACGGACTAGCGGGGGGACAGATACGCAGTATTTT
.	.	TRBV11-2	TRBJ2-5	CASSQGWETQYF	TGTGCCAGCAGCCAGGGTTGGGAGACCCAGTACTTC
.	.	TRBV5-1	TRBJ2-5	CASSAGAQVGQETQYF	TGCGCCAGCAGCGCAGGAGCTCAGGTGGGGCAAGAGACCCAGTACTTC
.	.	TRBV11-3	TRBJ1-1	CASSSPRGDEYTEAFF	TGTGCCAGCAGCTCGCCACGCGGGGATGAGTACACTGAAGCTTTCTTT
.	few	TRBV7-9	TRBJ2-2	CASSRGTGNTGELFF	TGTGCCAGCAGCAGGGGTACAGGGAACACCGGGGAGCTGTTTTTT
TRBD2	few	TRBV6-4	TRBJ2-1	CASSVRHIAGGSFDEQFF	TGTGCCAGCAGTGTCCGACATATAGCGGGAGGTTCCTTCGATGAGCAGTTCTTC
.	many	TRBV7-7	TRBJ2-3	CASSLAQGGTDTQYF	TGTGCCAGCAGCTTAGCGCAAGGGGGCACAGATACGCAGTATTTT
.	.	TRBV14	TRBJ2-3	CASSPHLGTSSTDTQYF	TGTGCCAGCAGCCCCCACCTCGGGACGTCTAGCACAGATACGCAGTATTTT
.	.	TRBV7-2	TRBJ2-7	CASSLEWGSYEQYF	TGTGCCAGCAGCTTAGAGTGGGGTTCCTACGAGCAGTACTTC
TRBD2	few	TRBV20-1	TRBJ2-1	CSARDPGTSGDYNEQFF	TGCAGTGCTAGGGACCCCGGGACTAGTGGGGACTACAATGAGCAGTTCTTC
TRBD2	.	TRBV10-3	TRBJ2-1	CAISEPLLGQRTSGRYNEQFF	TGTGCCATCAGTGAGCCGCTTTTAGGACAACGGACTAGCGGGAGGTACAATGAGCAGTTCTTC